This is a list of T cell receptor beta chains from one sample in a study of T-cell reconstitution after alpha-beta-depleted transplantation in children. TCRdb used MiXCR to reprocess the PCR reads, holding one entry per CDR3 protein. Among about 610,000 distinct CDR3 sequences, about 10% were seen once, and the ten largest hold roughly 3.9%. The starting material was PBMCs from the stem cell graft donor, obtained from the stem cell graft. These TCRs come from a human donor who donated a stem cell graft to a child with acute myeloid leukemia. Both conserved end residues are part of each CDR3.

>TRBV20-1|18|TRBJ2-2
CSAPRRLAGGPRTGELFF
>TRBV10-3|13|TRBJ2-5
CAISEERGETQYF
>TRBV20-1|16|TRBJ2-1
CSASSGRLSLYNEQFF
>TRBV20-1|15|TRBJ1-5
CSATGGQGLYQPQHF
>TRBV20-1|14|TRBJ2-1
CSARRGGGRYEQFF
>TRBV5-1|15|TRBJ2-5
CASSLLAGAQETQYF
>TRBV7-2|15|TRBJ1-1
CASSPRGTSNTEAFF
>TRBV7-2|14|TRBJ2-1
CASSWLAANNEQFF
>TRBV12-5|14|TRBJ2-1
CASGLPGGRNEQFF
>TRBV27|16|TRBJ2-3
CASKDLSGSSTDTQYF
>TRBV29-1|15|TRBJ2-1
CSAGGDSDKNNEQFF
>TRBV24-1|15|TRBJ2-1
CATSDLSQGTGEQFF
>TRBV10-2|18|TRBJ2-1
CASSESPVLAGGTDEQFF
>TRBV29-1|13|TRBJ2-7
CSVDKAGKGEQYF
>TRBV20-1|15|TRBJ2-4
CSARDQGGSKNIQYF
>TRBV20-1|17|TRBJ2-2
CSATSETGLVSTGELFF
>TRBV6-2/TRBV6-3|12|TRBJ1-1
CASRPTGTQVFF
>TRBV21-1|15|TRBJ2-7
CASSGRASSDYEQYF
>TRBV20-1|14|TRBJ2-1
CSARPSGSYNEQFF
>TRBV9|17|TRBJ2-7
CASSVDPTSGILYEQYF
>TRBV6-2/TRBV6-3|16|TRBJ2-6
CASSRDRGYGANVLTF
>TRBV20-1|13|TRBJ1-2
CSADRDRGVDYTF
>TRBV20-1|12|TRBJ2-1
CSAPDRAYEQFF
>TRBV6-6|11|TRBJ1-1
CASQGFTEAFF
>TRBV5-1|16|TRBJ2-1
CASSLGPHAAYNEQFF
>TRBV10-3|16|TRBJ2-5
CAISRLSGRAVETQYF
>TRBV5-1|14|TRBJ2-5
CASRLAVAQETQYF
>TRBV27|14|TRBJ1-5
CATSQVGSNQPQHF
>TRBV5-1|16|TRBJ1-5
CASSLRTGRARQPQHF
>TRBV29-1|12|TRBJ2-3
CSAKQGWDTQYF
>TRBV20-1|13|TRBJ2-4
CSGSVLAKNIQYF
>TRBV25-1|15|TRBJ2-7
CASSDSGDRDYEQYF
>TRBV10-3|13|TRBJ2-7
CAISDTQTYEQYF
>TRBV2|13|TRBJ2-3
CASSESAGDTQYF
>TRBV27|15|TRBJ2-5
CASSLSRGSSETQYF